The source of this T cell receptor beta chain is a study of T cells after yellow fever vaccination. About the research overall: SMART-Seq v4 Ultra Low Input prepared libraries from low-cell fractions. Whole-study findings and limits: The booster response re-showed most primary clones: about 96% CD4, approximately 86% CD8.

This clonotype has more than one count but fewer than ten. What it binds is unknown. The CDR3 sequence is 14 residues long. Germline trimming cut 5 bases from V and 4 bases from J; bases unmatched to any gene: 6. The V gene's germline CDR1 is DFQATT and CDR2 SNEGSKA (reference sequence). TCRdb re-derived calls from the 5' RACE reads in MiXCR, one entry per CDR3 protein. Of around 590,000 distinct CDR3 sequences in the sample, over 9% are singletons; the top ten hold approximately 15%. The sequence was obtained from a man aged 25 to 45 who received the YFV17D yellow fever vaccine. V is TRBV20-1 and J is TRBJ2-2, with TRBD2 identical over 8 bases. The material was PBMCs, obtained on the day of the yellow fever booster vaccination. CDR3 protein: CSASRGGLTGELFF. DNA for the CDR3: TGCAGTGCTTCCCGGGGGGGGCTCACCGGGGAGCTGTTTTTT.